This T cell receptor (beta chain) emerged from a study of vaccination effects on CD4 cells after COVID-19. Study-wide results and caveats: Researchers report that only 1 of 255 vaccine-induced clones in healthy vaccinees cross-reacted with common cold coronaviruses. Marked clonal contraction was seen late after vaccination (in both infection- and vaccine-induced clones).

V dropped 0 bases and J dropped 3; count of bases not matched to a gene: 2. Germline V CDR1 and CDR2: SGHRS, YFSETQ. The CDR3 covers 15 residues. This clone was seen once. The antigen is not known. Libraries were prepared by immunoSEQ multiplex PCR; TCRdb keeps only in-frame clonotypes and omits some of them. The data show approximately 70,000 clones, with 76% seen just once and approximately 0.9% held by the top ten. Before sequencing took place, the ViraFEST assay used viral peptide pools to expand antigen-specific CD4+ T cells. A roughly 11-day culture period preceded the isolation of CD4+ T cells. Two doses of BNT162b2 or mRNA-1273 vaccine were administered to participants. For each well, 1.5 million to 2 million PBMC were cultured with around 10 IU/ml IL-2 and 9.5 to 10 ug/ml peptides. On both days 3 and 7, half of the culture medium was replaced with IL-2 medium.

Here the sequenced sample was CD4+ T cells from PBMCs cultured with HCoV-OC43 spike peptides, taken after COVID-19 vaccination. Regarding subset: HCoV-OC43 spike overlapping peptide pool stimulation. The receptor was isolated from a human donor who received a COVID-19 vaccine. This chain joins TRBV5-1 and TRBJ2-5, with 10 positions matching TRBD2. The CDR3 protein is CASSLAGTSEETQYF. The DNA of the CDR3 is TGCGCCAGCAGCTTGGCGGGGACTAGCGAAGAGACCCAGTACTTC.